This TCR beta chain emerged from a study of PD-1 blockade in mismatch repair-deficient tumors. Germline CDR1 SGDLS, CDR2 YYNGEE. V lost 7 bases, J lost 2 bases, and 9 bases lay in between. The CDR3 totals 13 residues. Using immunoSEQ multiplex PCR, the repertoire was profiled, and TCRdb retains in-frame clones only, with some absent. Of 50,000 to 75,000 clones detected, 70% to 90% appear once; the ten largest clones hold approximately 15%. This chain connects TRBV9 to TRBJ2-2, with a weak D call TRBD2 (5 bases). The source was peripheral blood, collected 52 weeks after starting pembrolizumab. The TCR originated in an adult with mismatch repair-deficient cancer. The DNA of the CDR3 is TGTGCCAGCTGGAGCGGCAACACCGGGGAGCTGTTTTTT. Protein: CASWSGNTGELFF.